This paragraph reports one T cell receptor (beta chain). What it recognizes is unknown. The V gene end was trimmed by 6 bases and the J gene end by 4 bases; junction bases not matched to a gene: 1. Germline V gene lookup returns CDR1 MNHNS and CDR2 SASEGT. The CDR3 runs to 13 residues. Libraries were prepared by immunoSEQ multiplex PCR; TCRdb keeps only in-frame clonotypes and omits some of them. The repertoire has 83,000 or so clones, about 81% of them found once; the top ten carry roughly 7.3%. The sample comes from a study of OX40 agonist ivuxolimab in advanced cancers. In the study overall: Allowance was made for prior anti-PD-1, anti-PD-L1 or anti-CTLA-4 therapy, and about 37% had some.

Findings and limits, study-wide: Blood T cells, both CD4+ and CD8+, expanded clonally by week 6 at 0.1 to 3.0 mg/kg. More expanded clones were found, on average, in CD8+ than in CD4+ T cells.

The sequencing here drew on CD4+ or CD8+ T cells sorted from blood, taken in a trial of the OX40 agonist ivuxolimab. The receptor's source is an adult with an advanced solid tumor such as melanoma, head and neck, liver or kidney cancer. The gene calls are TRBV6-1 and TRBJ2-1; 9 bases are a match to TRBD2. The CDR3 DNA follows: TGTGCCAGCAGGCGGGGGGGTTACAATGAGCAGTTCTTC. As protein: CASRRGGYNEQFF.